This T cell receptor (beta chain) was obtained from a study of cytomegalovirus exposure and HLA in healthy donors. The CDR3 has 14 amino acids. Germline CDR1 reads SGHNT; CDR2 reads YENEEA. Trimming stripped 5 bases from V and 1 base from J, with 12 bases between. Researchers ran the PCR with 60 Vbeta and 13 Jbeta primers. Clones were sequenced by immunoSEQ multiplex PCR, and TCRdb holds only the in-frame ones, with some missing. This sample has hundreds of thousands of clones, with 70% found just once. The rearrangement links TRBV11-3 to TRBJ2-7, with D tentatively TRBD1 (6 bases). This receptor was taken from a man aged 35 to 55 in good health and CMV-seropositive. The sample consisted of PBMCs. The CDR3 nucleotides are TGTGCCAGCAGCCCCTTCGACAGGTCCTACGAGCAGTACTTC. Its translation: CASSPFDRSYEQYF. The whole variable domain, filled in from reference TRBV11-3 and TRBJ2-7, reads EAGVVQSPRYKIIEKKQPVAFWCNPISGHNTLYWYLQNLGQGPELLIRYENEEAVDDSQLPKDRFSAERLKGVDSTLKIQPAELGDSAVYLCASSPFDRSYEQYFGPGTRLTVT.